Below are 24 T cell receptor beta chains sequenced from a single sample in a study of OX40 agonist ivuxolimab in advanced cancers. Produced via immunoSEQ multiplex PCR; TCRdb's table is partial and in-frame only. The profile shows about 60,000 clones, 84% of them singletons. The input for sequencing was CD4+ or CD8+ T cells sorted from blood, taken in a trial of the OX40 agonist ivuxolimab. Every receptor here comes from an adult with an advanced solid tumor such as melanoma, head and neck, liver or kidney cancer.

This sequence joins TRBV6-6 and TRBJ1-6, with D tentatively TRBD1 (6 bases). CDR1 is MNHNY and CDR2 is SVGAGI in the germline V gene (reference sequence). This CDR3 comprises 14 residues. V was shortened by 7 bases and J by 9 bases, with 16 bases between the two germline ends. The CDR3 here is CASNVQGRGSPLHF. CDR3 nucleotide sequence: TGTGCCAGCAATGTACAGGGAAGAGGTTCACCCCTCCACTTT.

V usage is TRBV5-1 and J usage is TRBJ2-1; D might be TRBD1 (5 bases). Trimming stripped 4 bases from V and 6 bases from J, with 14 bases between. Germline values: CDR1 SGHRS, CDR2 YFSETQ. CDR3 size: 14 residues. The CDR3 loop is CASSRLQGSNEQFF. CDR3 sequence (DNA): TGCGCCAGCAGCCGACTCCAGGGCAGCAATGAGCAGTTCTTC.

This clone was detected once. This chain connects TRBV4-3 to TRBJ2-3; tentatively, D is TRBD1 or TRBD2 (5 bases each). There are 16 residues in the CDR3. V dropped 0 bases and J dropped 2 bases, with 12 bases sitting between them. Germline V gene data show CDR1 as LGHNA and CDR2 as YSLEER. DNA for the CDR3: TGCGCCAGCAGCCAAGATGGCGTCGGGGCCACAGATACGCAGTATTTT. Residues: CASSQDGVGATDTQYF.

The CDR3 region is CASSYSVGEQYF. CDR3 bases: TGTGCCAGCAGTTACTCTGTGGGTGAGCAGTACTTC. The J gene is TRBJ2-7, the V gene TRBV6-5; D ambiguous. Trimming took off 0 bases at V and 7 bases at J, with 7 bases between the two ends. Looked up from germline, CDR1 is MNHEY and CDR2 is SVGAGI. This CDR3 comprises 12 residues.

V gene TRBV19 combines with J gene TRBJ2-5; D gene uncertain. Germline CDR1 LNHDA, CDR2 SQIVND (reference sequence). The V end was cut by 3 bases, the J end by 5 bases, with 10 bases between. The CDR3 covers 13 residues. The CDR3 bases are TGTGCCAGTAGTATGGCCAGTTGGGAGACCCAGTACTTC. Its protein is CASSMASWETQYF.

The J gene is TRBJ1-1, the V gene TRBV30, with TRBD1 matching 8 bases. The V gene's germline CDR1 is GTSNPN and CDR2 SVGIG (reference sequence). The CDR3 extends over 13 amino acids. V dropped 6 bases and J dropped 3; count of bases not matched to a gene: 6. The CDR3 DNA reads TGTGCCTGTGGCAGGGGGCGAGACACTGAAGCTTTCTTT. It yields the protein CACGRGRDTEAFF. Looking up the rest from reference TRBV30 and TRBJ1-1 gives the full variable domain: SQTIHQWPATLVQPVGSPLSLECTVEGTSNPNLYWYRQAAGRGLQLLFYSVGIGQISSEVPQNLSASRPQDRQFILSSKKLLLSDSGFYLCACGRGRDTEAFFGQGTRLTVV.

This chain joins TRBV7-8 and TRBJ2-2; 9 bases fit TRBD2. This CDR3 is 17 amino acids long. Germline values: CDR1 SGHVS, CDR2 FQNEAQ. The V gene end was trimmed by 6 bases and the J gene end by 7 bases; junction bases not matched to a gene: 15. DNA for the CDR3: TGTGCCAGCAGTCGAACCATCAGCGGGGGGAAAGTCGGGGAGCTGTTTTTT. It codes for CASSRTISGGKVGELFF.

The genes are TRBV5-6 and TRBJ2-6; 9 bases are a match to TRBD1. The CDR3 contains 16 residues. V was pared by 7 bases and J by 2 bases, with 7 bases of the junction left unmatched. The V gene's germline CDR1 is SGHDT and CDR2 YYEEEE. The CDR3 reads CASAGQGPTGANVLTF. As DNA, the CDR3 is TGTGCCAGCGCGGGACAGGGACCAACTGGGGCCAACGTCCTGACTTTC.

The rearrangement uses TRBV27 and TRBJ1-2, with 7 bases identical to TRBD1. The CDR3 loop spans 15 amino acids. The J segment lost 5 bases and the V segment lost 2 bases, leaving 8 bases of the junction unmatched. Germline assignment: CDR1 MNHEY and CDR2 SMNVEV (reference sequence). The CDR3 nucleotides are TGTGCCAGCAGTTTAAATTGGGCAGGGGGATATGGCTACACCTTC. It translates to CASSLNWAGGYGYTF.

This chain joins TRBV27 and TRBJ2-7; possibly TRBD2 for D (7 bases). V dropped 0 bases and J dropped 0 bases, with 9 bases sitting between them. Germline CDR1 MNHEY, CDR2 SMNVEV (reference sequence). CDR3 length: 15 amino acids. In DNA, the CDR3 is TGTGCCAGCAGTTTATCCGCGGGGGCCTCCTACGAGCAGTACTTC. This gives the protein CASSLSAGASYEQYF.

The rearrangement uses TRBV10-1 and TRBJ2-1, with a tentative D call TRBD2 (6 bases). The CDR3 runs to 17 residues. CDR1 and CDR2 from the germline V gene are WNHNN and SYGVQD (reference sequence). V lost 6 bases and J 0 bases, leaving 18 bases between the germline ends. The CDR3 nucleotides are TGCGCCAGCAGCTCGGGGTCTAGCGCAAGCTCCTACAATGAGCAGTTCTTC. Its protein product is CASSSGSSASSYNEQFF.

The rearrangement joins TRBV19 to TRBJ1-1; a possible D gene is TRBD1 (5 bases). Trimming took off 3 bases at V and 1 base at J, with 9 bases between the two ends. The CDR3 spans 14 residues. Germline V CDR1 and CDR2: LNHDA, SQIVND (reference sequence). The CDR3 DNA follows: TGTGCCAGTAGTATGAGGGGATGGAACACTGAAGCTTTCTTT. This encodes CASSMRGWNTEAFF.

The V call is TRBV2, the J call TRBJ1-5; 7 bases align to TRBD1. Germline CDR1 reads SNHLY; CDR2 reads FYNNEI. CDR3 length: 14 amino acids. V trimming: 3 bases; J trimming: 6 bases; junction bases outside the gene matches: 5. The CDR3 sequence: CASSETGRSQPQHF. The CDR3 bases are TGTGCCAGCAGTGAGACAGGGAGGTCTCAGCCCCAGCATTTT.

The chain uses TRBV9 and TRBJ1-1; a weak D match, TRBD1 (5 bases). Per germline, CDR1 SGDLS and CDR2 YYNGEE. The CDR3 runs to 16 residues. The V gene lost 7 bases and the J gene lost 2 bases, with 21 bases spanning the gap. The CDR3 DNA follows: TGTGCCAGCTCCGTACTACCGGGAGGACAAAACACTGAAGCTTTCTTT. This translates into CASSVLPGGQNTEAFF.

The chain joins TRBV7-2 to TRBJ2-3, with D possibly being TRBD2 (6 bases). This CDR3 comprises 13 residues. V lost 3 bases and J lost 4, with 8 bases in between. Germline assignment: CDR1 SGHTA and CDR2 FQGNSA. The CDR3 coding sequence is TGTGCCAGCAGCTTCGGGGAGGCAGATACGCAGTATTTT. It codes for CASSFGEADTQYF.

The rearrangement joins TRBV5-8 to TRBJ2-5; the match to TRBD2 covers 10 bases. Germline-derived CDR1 and CDR2 are SGHTS and YDEGEE. With V trimmed by 0 bases and J by 3 bases, 2 bases remained unmatched. This CDR3 contains 15 residues. CDR3 bases: TGTGCCAGCAGCTTGGGGCTAGCGGGGGAAGAGACCCAGTACTTC. Translating it yields CASSLGLAGEETQYF.

This clone was detected a few times. This rearrangement joins TRBV7-9 to TRBJ1-1, with 8 bases matching TRBD1. The CDR3 extends over 14 amino acids. V was pared by 4 bases and J by 1 base, with 2 bases of the junction left unmatched. In germline, CDR1 is SEHNR, CDR2 FQNEAQ (reference sequence). The CDR3 sequence is CASSSGTGNTEAFF. CDR3 nucleotides: TGTGCCAGCAGCTCCGGGACAGGGAACACTGAAGCTTTCTTT.

This chain joins TRBV7-2 and TRBJ2-5; TRBD2 aligns across 11 bases. The CDR3 has 14 residues. The germline V gene encodes CDR1 SGHTA and CDR2 FQGNSA. J was trimmed by 4 bases and V by 9 bases; bases with no gene match: 7. CDR3 nucleotides: TGTGCCAGTTTAGCGGGGGGGGCCCCAGAGACCCAGTACTTC. It codes for CASLAGGAPETQYF.

The rearrangement joins TRBV27 to TRBJ2-3; no clear D. V was clipped by 3 bases and J by 3 bases, with 7 bases between them. CDR1 is MNHEY, CDR2 SMNVEV, per germline (reference sequence). The length of the CDR3 is 13 residues. CDR3 sequence reads: CASSFARTDTQYF. The CDR3 bases are TGTGCCAGCAGTTTTGCACGGACAGATACGCAGTATTTT.

This chain links TRBV7-8 with TRBJ1-1; 8 bases fit TRBD1. Looked up from germline, CDR1 is SGHVS and CDR2 is FQNEAQ. V was pared by 3 bases and J by 6 bases, with 9 bases of the junction left unmatched. This CDR3 has 15 residues. The CDR3 here is CASSFLQGDLAEAFF. CDR3 nucleotide sequence: TGTGCCAGCAGCTTCCTACAGGGGGACTTGGCTGAAGCTTTCTTT. Drawing the rest from reference TRBV7-8 and TRBJ1-1, the complete variable domain is GAGVSQSPRYKVAKRGQDVALRCDPISGHVSLFWYQQALGQGPEFLTYFQNEAQLDKSGLPSDRFFAERPEGSVSTLKIQRTQQEDSAVYLCASSFLQGDLAEAFFGQGTRLTVV.

This rearrangement joins TRBV20-1 to TRBJ1-1; TRBD1 agrees at 8 bases. CDR1 and CDR2 from the germline V gene are DFQATT and SNEGSKA (reference sequence). This CDR3 has 11 amino acids. The chain's CDR3 is CRSGGGAEAFF. The CDR3 region has the DNA TGCAGGTCAGGGGGCGGGGCTGAAGCTTTCTTT.

The chain combines TRBV6-1 with TRBJ2-3, with D uncertain. The V gene lost 2 bases and the J gene lost 6 bases, with 3 bases spanning the gap. Germline V gives CDR1 MNHNS, CDR2 SASEGT. This CDR3 comprises 11 residues. The CDR3 coding sequence is TGTGCCAGCAGTGAATTCGATACGCAGTATTTT. Protein sequence: CASSEFDTQYF.

This clone was detected ten times or more. Here the CDR3 reads CASSTEPGADEKLFF. The CDR3 nucleotides are TGTGCCAGCAGCACGGAGCCAGGGGCTGATGAAAAACTGTTTTTT. V usage is TRBV7-6 and J usage is TRBJ1-4, with D possibly being TRBD1 (6 bases). V lost 5 bases and J lost 6, with 16 bases in between. There are 15 residues in the CDR3. Germline V lookup: CDR1 SGHVS, CDR2 FNYEAQ.

This chain links TRBV7-9 with TRBJ1-6; the match to TRBD1 covers 7 bases. Germline V gene lookup returns CDR1 SEHNR and CDR2 FQNEAQ (reference sequence). The trim removed 4 bases at V and 6 bases at J, leaving 6 bases unmatched. The CDR3 length is 15 residues. The CDR3, as DNA: TGTGCCAGCAGCTCACTGACAGGGACTAATTCACCCCTCCACTTT. Its translation is CASSSLTGTNSPLHF.